Included here is one T cell receptor (beta chain) sequence, with context. What it recognizes is unknown. Germline values: CDR1 SGHNT, CDR2 YYREEE (reference sequence). The CDR3 is 16 amino acids. The V and J ends lost 4 bases and 2 bases, in that order; junction bases with no gene match: 10. Some clones are missing from TCRdb's copy, which holds only in-frame ones; the method was immunoSEQ multiplex PCR. In the table there are over 95,000 clones, roughly nine tenths of which are singletons. The data were taken from a study of OX40 agonist ivuxolimab in advanced cancers. Study in general: Dose-escalation patients' cancers were hepatocellular carcinoma, melanoma, renal cell or head and neck cancer.

Study observations and caveats: Partial responders treated at 0.1-3.0 mg/kg exhibited clonal expansion among the lowest measured. It was also the case that some nonresponders had low normalized T-cell clonal expansion.

This receptor was taken from an adult with an advanced solid tumor such as melanoma, head and neck, liver or kidney cancer. This specimen was CD4+ or CD8+ T cells sorted from blood, taken in a trial of the OX40 agonist ivuxolimab. The chain uses TRBV5-4 and TRBJ2-7; 9 positions match TRBD1. This chain's CDR3 is CASSPAGTGPPYEQYF. CDR3 in DNA: TGTGCCAGCAGCCCCGCCGGGACAGGGCCCCCCTACGAGCAGTACTTC.